A single sample is the source of the 24 T cell receptor beta chains below, sequenced in a study of blood T cell repertoires in COVID-19. Clones were read by immunoSEQ multiplex PCR, and TCRdb kept only the in-frame ones, dropping some. Among 300,000 to 400,000 clones, roughly nine tenths were seen once, and the ten largest hold around 2.6%. The source material was PBMCs or T cells enriched from blood (not recorded which). The receptors here all came from a man between 60 and 70 years old who had recovered from COVID-19.

This rearrangement joins TRBV5-5 to TRBJ2-2; perhaps TRBD2 as D (5 bases). Trimming cost V 0 bases and J 5 bases, with 17 bases left between them. This CDR3 spans 17 amino acids. From germline, CDR1 is SGHKS and CDR2 YYEKEE (reference sequence). This CDR3 is CASSLGGSRFDTGELFF. The DNA for the CDR3 is TGTGCCAGCAGCTTGGGAGGGTCTCGGTTTGATACCGGGGAGCTGTTTTTT.

This clone has just one count. The chain combines TRBV3-1 (or the pseudogene TRBV3-2) with TRBJ1-1, with 7 bases lining up with TRBD1. V shed 3 bases, J shed 1 base, and the junction held 2 bases outside the gene matches. The CDR3 covers 14 residues. Germline V CDR1 and CDR2: LGHDT, YNNKEL (reference sequence). The CDR3 bases are TGTGCCAGCAGCCACCGGGACAGGAACACTGAAGCTTTCTTT. Encoded protein: CASSHRDRNTEAFF.

There are a few counts of this clone. The chain couples TRBV4-1 to TRBJ2-2; D call uncertain. The CDR3 contains 20 residues. CDR1 and CDR2 (germline): MGHRA, YSYEKL. With 0 bases removed from V and 1 base from J, the gap between germline ends came to 21 bases. The CDR3 bases are TGCGCCAGCAGCCAAGATCTTGAGTTACCCCGCACCTTGAACACCGGGGAGCTGTTTTTT. Translation: CASSQDLELPRTLNTGELFF.

The rearrangement links TRBV11-1 to TRBJ2-5; TRBD2 agrees at 9 bases. The J segment lost 5 bases and the V segment lost 1 base, leaving 8 bases of the junction unmatched. This CDR3 has 16 amino acids. Germline values: CDR1 SGHAT, CDR2 FQDESV (reference sequence). CDR3 loop: CASSLERRGGLETQYF. For the CDR3, the DNA is TGTGCCAGCAGCTTAGAGCGGCGGGGGGGCCTGGAGACCCAGTACTTC.

V and J are TRBV3-1 (or the pseudogene TRBV3-2) and TRBJ2-1, with TRBD2 matching over 8 bases. From germline, CDR1 is LGHDT and CDR2 YNNKEL (reference sequence). V lost 1 base and J lost 3; bases outside the gene matches: 2. CDR3 length equals 15 residues. The DNA of the CDR3 is TGTGCCAGCAGCCAAGCGGGGGGGTACTACAATGAGCAGTTCTTC. Its translation is CASSQAGGYYNEQFF.

The chain joins TRBV11-2 to TRBJ2-7, with 9 bases that match TRBD1. The V gene end was trimmed by 3 bases and the J gene end by 3 bases; junction bases not matched to a gene: 3. Germline loops: CDR1 SGHAT, CDR2 FQNNGV. CDR3 size: 14 residues. The CDR3 coding sequence is TGTGCCAGCAGCTTGACAGGGGGGAACTACGAGCAGTACTTC. Its protein product is CASSLTGGNYEQYF.

V gene TRBV18 combines with J gene TRBJ2-7; 10 positions agree with TRBD1. The CDR3 loop spans 15 amino acids. Germline V gives CDR1 KGHSH, CDR2 LQKENI. V gave up 3 bases and J gave up 6 bases; unmatched junction bases: 8. CDR3 sequence (DNA): TGTGCCAGCTCACCTCCGGGACAGGGGACTATCGAGCAGTACTTC. It yields the protein CASSPPGQGTIEQYF.

V and J are TRBV24-1 and TRBJ1-1; 7 nucleotides agree with TRBD1. The ends lost 9 bases at V and 2 bases at J; junction bases unmatched: 5. The germline V gene encodes CDR1 KGHDR and CDR2 SFDVKD. This CDR3 spans 13 amino acids. The DNA of the CDR3 is TGTGCCACCCAGGGGGATGGTAACACTGAAGCTTTCTTT. It encodes CATQGDGNTEAFF.

V gene TRBV7-3 combines with J gene TRBJ1-3, with D possibly matching TRBD1 (6 bases). Trimming stripped 6 bases from V and 4 bases from J, with 22 bases between. The CDR3 has 17 residues. The germline CDR1 and CDR2 sequences are SGHTA and FQGTGA. The CDR3 bases are TGTGCCAGCAGACCAACCCGAGGGGGAATGTACGGAAACACCATATATTTT. Translated: CASRPTRGGMYGNTIYF.

V usage is TRBV27 and J usage is TRBJ1-6; TRBD1 might be the D (6 bases). CDR1 is MNHEY and CDR2 is SMNVEV in the germline V gene (reference sequence). V gave up 3 bases and J gave up 7 bases, with 10 bases separating them. The CDR3 runs to 14 residues. DNA for the CDR3: TGTGCCAGCAGTTTCGGGGGGCCCAATTCACCCCTCCACTTT. As protein: CASSFGGPNSPLHF.

This rearrangement joins TRBV27 to TRBJ2-7, with TRBD1 matching 10 bases. With 3 bases clipped from V and 5 bases from J, the junction kept 7 bases outside the gene matches. The germline V gene has CDR1 MNHEY and CDR2 SMNVEV (reference sequence). There are 15 residues in the CDR3. CDR3 DNA: TGTGCCAGCAGTTTCACGACAGGGGGCAGGAACGAGCAGTACTTC. Translation gives CASSFTTGGRNEQYF.

The V and J genes are TRBV7-8 and TRBJ2-5; 7 nucleotides align to TRBD1. Germline V gives CDR1 SGHVS, CDR2 FQNEAQ. Trimming removed 3 bases from V and 9 bases from J; junction bases left unmatched: 10. The CDR3 runs 14 residues. In DNA form, the CDR3 reads TGTGCCAGCAGCTTCCCCGGGACAGCCACCGCCCAGTACTTC. This translates into CASSFPGTATAQYF.

The rearrangement joins TRBV27 to TRBJ1-4; D perhaps matches TRBD1 (6 bases). V was pared by 3 bases and J by 7 bases, with 12 bases between. There are 14 residues in the CDR3. In germline, CDR1 is MNHEY, CDR2 SMNVEV (reference sequence). The CDR3 DNA sequence: TGTGCCAGCAGTTTTCAGGGGCCGAGTGAAAAACTGTTTTTT. Protein product: CASSFQGPSEKLFF.

CDR3 nucleotide sequence: TGCGCCAGCAGCTTGGGCAGGGTCGGGGAAAAACTGTTTTTT. As protein: CASSLGRVGEKLFF. The J gene is TRBJ1-4, the V gene TRBV5-1, with D maybe TRBD1 (5 bases). Trimming stripped 0 bases from V and 8 bases from J, with 11 bases between. The germline V gene encodes CDR1 SGHRS and CDR2 YFSETQ. The CDR3 is 14 amino acids.

The rearrangement uses TRBV18 and TRBJ1-2, with 10 bases lining up with TRBD1. Unmatched junction bases numbered 7, after V lost 4 bases and J lost 8 bases. Germline V gene lookup returns CDR1 KGHSH and CDR2 LQKENI. The CDR3 totals 14 residues. CDR3 sequence: CASSRGTGAEGYTF. DNA for the CDR3: TGTGCCAGCTCACGAGGGACAGGGGCTGAGGGCTACACCTTC. The variable domain in full, with the rest retrieved from reference TRBV18 and TRBJ1-2, is NAGVMQNPRHLVRRRGQEARLRCSPMKGHSHVYWYRQLPEEGLKFMVYLQKENIIDESGMPKERFSAEFPKEGPSILRIQQVVRGDSAAYFCASSRGTGAEGYTFGSGTRLTVV.

V usage is TRBV7-9 and J usage is TRBJ1-4; TRBD1 aligns across 7 bases. Germline loops: CDR1 SEHNR, CDR2 FQNEAQ (reference sequence). The V and J ends lost 0 bases and 7 bases, in that order; junction bases with no gene match: 5. There are 15 residues in the CDR3. CDR3 in DNA: TGTGCCAGCAGCTTAGCGACAGGGCTCGGTGAAAAACTGTTTTTT. Translating it yields CASSLATGLGEKLFF.

Comment on this clone: The identical CDR3 is also encoded by other nucleotide sequences in the sample. V gene TRBV7-2 combines with J gene TRBJ1-1; TRBD1 agrees at 9 bases. J gave up 2 bases and V 5 bases, and 3 bases lay outside the gene matches. The germline V gene has CDR1 SGHTA and CDR2 FQGNSA. The CDR3 length is 14 residues. CDR3 sequence reads: CASSPGQGNTEAFF. The CDR3 DNA sequence: TGTGCCAGCAGCCCGGGACAGGGAAACACTGAAGCTTTCTTT.

This rearrangement joins TRBV5-4 to TRBJ2-1, with D possibly TRBD1 on 5 matching bases. The CDR3 length is 15 residues. Germline V gene lookup returns CDR1 SGHNT and CDR2 YYREEE (reference sequence). V was pared by 4 bases and J by 1 base, with 12 bases between. CDR3 region: CASSRSGKSYNEQFF. The DNA of the CDR3 is TGTGCCAGCAGCAGGTCAGGGAAGTCCTACAATGAGCAGTTCTTC.

The chain uses TRBV18 and TRBJ2-7; TRBD2 is a possible D gene (5 bases). V lost 4 bases, J lost 0 bases, and 10 bases lay in between. From germline, CDR1 is KGHSH and CDR2 LQKENI. The CDR3 length is 14 residues. This CDR3 reads CASSLARSSYEQYF. As DNA, the CDR3 is TGTGCCAGCTCACTAGCGCGGAGCTCCTACGAGCAGTACTTC.

The V call is TRBV20-1, the J call TRBJ1-5; no reliable D call. Germline V gene lookup returns CDR1 DFQATT and CDR2 SNEGSKA (reference sequence). With 3 bases removed from V and 6 bases from J, the gap between germline ends came to 12 bases. The CDR3 covers 13 residues. The CDR3 sequence: CSASGSARQPQHF. The CDR3 coding sequence is TGCAGTGCTAGTGGGAGTGCCCGTCAGCCCCAGCATTTT.

J is TRBJ2-3 and V is TRBV5-1; 9 bases match TRBD1. Unmatched junction bases numbered 12, after V lost 4 bases and J lost 3 bases. CDR1 is SGHRS, CDR2 YFSETQ, per germline. There are 17 residues in the CDR3. The CDR3 is CASSRIGGQGRTDTQYF. CDR3 nucleotides: TGCGCCAGCAGCCGAATCGGAGGACAGGGGCGAACAGATACGCAGTATTTT.

The V call is TRBV7-2, the J call TRBJ1-6, with TRBD1 identical over 9 bases. There are 14 residues in the CDR3. The V gene's germline CDR1 is SGHTA and CDR2 FQGNSA. V shed 4 bases and J 8 bases; nucleotides not matched to a gene: 3. The CDR3 nucleotides read TGTGCCAGCAGCTACAGGGGGCGAGATTCACCCCTCCACTTT. This sequence encodes CASSYRGRDSPLHF.

The rearrangement joins TRBV7-9 to TRBJ2-1, with D possibly being TRBD2 (6 bases). CDR3 length equals 16 residues. CDR1 and CDR2 from the germline V gene are SEHNR and FQNEAQ (reference sequence). The ends were cut back, 1 base at V and 9 bases at J, with 19 bases in the middle. The CDR3 nucleotides read TGTGCCAGCAGCTTAGGATTGGGCGGGATTTTCAGTGAGCAGTTCTTC. Its protein is CASSLGLGGIFSEQFF.

The chain joins TRBV4-2 to TRBJ2-2; TRBD1 agrees at 10 bases. Germline V gene lookup returns CDR1 LGHNA and CDR2 YNFKEQ. CDR3 length: 16 residues. J gave up 6 bases and V 6 bases, and 10 bases lay outside the gene matches. The CDR3: CASSSRGQGFPGELFF. The CDR3 DNA is TGTGCCAGCAGTAGTCGGGGACAGGGGTTTCCCGGGGAGCTGTTTTTT.